These 15 T cell receptor beta chains came from one sample sequenced in a study of CD8 T cells in Susac syndrome. Random hexamers were used to reverse transcribe an amount of about 0.5 to 1 ug RNA. One entry per CDR3 protein, called by TCRdb with MiXCR from the immunoSEQ multiplex PCR reads. The sample lists around 160,000 distinct CDR3 sequences; around 94% were seen once. Specimen: CD4+ T cells from PBMCs. These receptors were collected from a human donor in good health.

The chain carries TRBV21-1 and TRBJ2-4; TRBD1 was called by the table and not checked on the DNA. TRBV21-1 is an annotated pseudogene. This CDR3 is 16 amino acids long. In DNA form, the CDR3 reads TGTGCCAGCAGCAAAACGGGGACAGGGGCTCCAGACATTCAGTACTTC. It codes for CASSKTGTGAPDIQYF.

There are a few counts of this clonotype. The V and J genes are TRBV12-3 or TRBV12-4 and TRBJ1-5; D unresolved. The V and J ends lost 5 bases and 6 bases respectively, with 8 bases between them. The length of the CDR3 is 12 residues. The CDR3 here is CASSSSGQPQHF. The CDR3 nucleotides are TGTGCCAGCAGTAGTAGCGGTCAGCCCCAGCATTTT.

The chain recombines TRBV29-1 with TRBJ2-1; 10 bases fit TRBD1. The trim removed 4 bases at V and 5 bases at J, leaving 2 bases unmatched. Germline CDR1 and CDR2: SQVTM and ANQGSEA. CDR3 length equals 13 residues. The CDR3 here is CSVGGTGDNEQFF. In DNA, the CDR3 is TGCAGCGTTGGGGGGACAGGGGACAATGAGCAGTTCTTC.

This chain links TRBV29-1 with TRBJ2-5, with TRBD1 matching 7 bases. In germline, CDR1 is SQVTM, CDR2 ANQGSEA. The trim removed 4 bases at V and 5 bases at J, leaving 13 bases unmatched. The CDR3 loop spans 15 amino acids. The CDR3 DNA follows: TGCAGCGTTGGGGTGGGACAGCCTAACCGGGAGACCCAGTACTTC. Translation gives CSVGVGQPNRETQYF.

The chain employs TRBV29-1 and TRBJ2-7; TRBD2 matches at 10 bases. This CDR3 is built from 15 residues. Per the germline V gene, CDR1 is SQVTM and CDR2 is ANQGSEA. Trimming removed 5 bases from V and 0 bases from J; junction bases left unmatched: 7. The CDR3 coding sequence is TGCAGCGTTCCAAGCACTAGCGGGGCCTCCTACGAGCAGTACTTC. It is translated as CSVPSTSGASYEQYF.

This clonotype was counted once. The chain employs TRBV7-9 and TRBJ2-3; D remains unclear. Trimming shortened V by 1 base and J by 6 bases, and 11 bases separated the two germline ends. The length of the CDR3 is 14 residues. Germline loops: CDR1 SEHNR, CDR2 FQNEAQ (reference sequence). CDR3 nucleotides: TGTGCCAGCAGCTTAGGGGCCCAGAGGGATACGCAGTATTTT. Amino acid sequence: CASSLGAQRDTQYF.

V and J are TRBV4-3 and TRBJ1-4; possible D gene TRBD1, 5 bases. The germline gives CDR1 LGHNA, CDR2 YSLEER. There are 15 residues in the CDR3. The germline V and J ends were trimmed by 0 bases and 4 bases, with 9 bases remaining between them. CDR3 bases: TGCGCCAGCAGCCAAGAAGGGACTCTTAATGAAAAACTGTTTTTT. Translating it yields CASSQEGTLNEKLFF.

The chain combines TRBV29-1 with TRBJ2-3, with TRBD2 matching 11 bases. V shed 4 bases, J shed 0 bases, and the junction held 6 bases outside the gene matches. Germline-derived CDR1 and CDR2 are SQVTM and ANQGSEA. This CDR3 is 16 amino acids long. The CDR3 region is CSVVPSGGLSTDTQYF. Written as DNA, the CDR3 is TGCAGCGTTGTGCCTAGCGGGGGGCTGAGCACAGATACGCAGTATTTT.

The chain has TRBV10-3 and TRBJ2-3; the D gene is possibly TRBD1 (6 bases). Per germline, CDR1 ENHRY and CDR2 SYGVKD. The CDR3 contains 14 residues. Trimming took off 2 bases at V and 6 bases at J, with 12 bases between the two ends. CDR3 amino acids: CAISEPRGADTQYF. The CDR3 region has the DNA TGTGCCATCAGTGAGCCCAGGGGTGCTGATACGCAGTATTTT.

The V call is TRBV12-5, the J call TRBJ2-5; tentative D call: TRBD2 (6 bases). From germline, CDR1 is LGHNT and CDR2 FRNRAP. V was pared by 4 bases and J by 13 bases, with 16 bases between. This CDR3 has 12 amino acids. CDR3 sequence (DNA): TGTGCTAGTGGTTCTAGCCGGGAGCCTCTGTACTTC. This translates into CASGSSREPLYF.

The chain links TRBV19 to TRBJ1-5; 10 bases match TRBD1. The CDR3 has 15 amino acids. After removal of 8 bases from V and 2 bases from J, the junction contained 6 bases not matched to a gene. Germline CDR1 and CDR2: LNHDA and SQIVND (reference sequence). CDR3 region: CASDRGQWGNQPQHF. CDR3 DNA: TGTGCCAGTGACAGGGGGCAGTGGGGCAATCAGCCCCAGCATTTT.

J is TRBJ1-2 and V is TRBV11-1; maybe TRBD1 (6 bases). The V gene lost 5 bases and the J gene lost 4 bases, with 17 bases spanning the gap. This CDR3 is built from 15 residues. The germline V gene encodes CDR1 SGHAT and CDR2 FQDESV (reference sequence). The chain's CDR3 is CASSLGQPKTYGYTF. CDR3 coding DNA: TGTGCCAGCAGCCTTGGACAGCCTAAGACCTATGGCTACACCTTC. Full variable domain (missing parts from reference TRBV11-1 and TRBJ1-2): EAEVAQSPRYKITEKSQAVAFWCDPISGHATLYWYRQILGQGPELLVQFQDESVVDDSQLPKDRFSAERLKGVDSTLKIQPAELGDSAMYLCASSLGQPKTYGYTFGSGTRLTVV.

V and J are TRBV19 and TRBJ2-1; 7 bases agree with TRBD1. Trimming at V came to 4 bases and at J to 6 bases, leaving 0 bases not matched to a gene. The CDR3 runs 12 residues. Germline assignment: CDR1 LNHDA and CDR2 SQIVND (reference sequence). CDR3 DNA sequence: TGTGCCAGTAGTACAGGGGGCAATGAGCAGTTCTTC. Encoded protein: CASSTGGNEQFF.

This sequence joins TRBV3-1 and TRBJ2-7, with 7 bases aligning to TRBD2. CDR1 and CDR2 from the germline V gene are LGHDT and YNNKEL (reference sequence). The CDR3 covers 17 residues. With 0 bases clipped from V and 0 bases from J, the junction kept 8 bases outside the gene matches. In nucleotides, the CDR3 is TGTGCCAGCAGCCAAGATGGATGGCGGGGGAGCTCCTACGAGCAGTACTTC. It codes for CASSQDGWRGSSYEQYF.

This CDR3 is CASSVAGVSREQYF. The CDR3 nucleotides read TGTGCCAGCAGCGTGGCTGGGGTCTCCCGCGAGCAGTACTTC. This rearrangement joins TRBV9 to TRBJ2-7; D gene ambiguous. The germline V gene encodes CDR1 SGDLS and CDR2 YYNGEE. Between the trimmed V and J ends, which lost 2 bases and 6 bases, there was a span of 15 bases. CDR3 length equals 14 residues.